These T cell receptor beta chains were read from a single sample in a study of blood T cell repertoires in COVID-19. TCRdb's copy holds only in-frame clones and misses some; the assay was immunoSEQ multiplex PCR. The sample has under 300,000 clones, 70% to 85% seen once. Source material: peripheral blood. These receptors came from a woman of 80 years or more with acute or convalescent COVID-19. CDR3s include the opening cysteine and the closing phenylalanine or tryptophan. D genes are given only for firm matches.

j_gene,len,d_gene,v_gene,CDR3aa,CDR3nt
TRBJ1-1,14,NA,TRBV7-2,CASSLARDQSEAFF,TGTGCCAGCAGCTTAGCCCGGGATCAGAGTGAAGCTTTCTTT
TRBJ2-1,14,NA,TRBV3-1/TRBV3-2,CASSHRGNNNEQFF,TGTGCCAGCAGCCATCGGGGGAATAACAATGAGCAGTTCTTC
TRBJ2-2,16,NA,TRBV7-2,CASSLYGVANTGELFF,TGTGCCAGCAGCTTATACGGGGTAGCGAATACCGGGGAGCTGTTTTTT
TRBJ1-2,13,TRBD1,TRBV10-3,CAIGGQGAYGYTF,TGTGCCATAGGGGGGCAGGGGGCCTATGGCTACACCTTC
TRBJ2-7,15,NA,TRBV6-5,CASTRLVGAGHEQYF,TGTGCCAGCACTCGATTAGTGGGGGCCGGGCACGAGCAGTACTTC
TRBJ2-2,15,TRBD1,TRBV2,CASSLGQGNTGELFF,TGTGCCAGCAGTCTCGGACAGGGGAACACCGGGGAGCTGTTTTTT
TRBJ1-5,13,NA,TRBV27,CASSLAGTMPQHF,TGTGCCAGCAGTTTAGCGGGAACTATGCCCCAGCATTTT
TRBJ2-7,17,TRBD2,TRBV11-2,CASSSPSGRRLSYEQYF,TGTGCCAGCAGCTCGCCTAGCGGGAGGCGCCTATCCTACGAGCAGTACTTC
TRBJ1-1,12,NA,TRBV10-3,CAIRGSNTEAFF,TGTGCCATCAGGGGCTCGAACACTGAAGCTTTCTTT
TRBJ2-2,15,NA,TRBV6-5,CASSLPTGNTGELFF,TGTGCCAGCAGTCTTCCAACAGGGAACACCGGGGAGCTGTTTTTT
TRBJ2-1,16,TRBD2,TRBV11-2,CASSPRLAKTYNEQFF,TGTGCCAGCAGCCCCCGACTAGCGAAGACCTACAATGAGCAGTTCTTC
TRBJ1-2,17,TRBD1,TRBV7-2,CASSSESGQGRIYGYTF,TGTGCCAGCAGCTCCGAATCGGGACAGGGTAGAATCTATGGCTACACCTTC
TRBJ2-1,12,NA,TRBV5-4,CASSLQGGEQFF,TGTGCCAGCAGCTTGCAGGGCGGTGAGCAGTTCTTC
TRBJ1-2,14,TRBD1,TRBV6-5,CASSLPGQVGTWTF,TGTGCCAGCAGCCTCCCCGGACAGGTTGGGACTTGGACCTTC